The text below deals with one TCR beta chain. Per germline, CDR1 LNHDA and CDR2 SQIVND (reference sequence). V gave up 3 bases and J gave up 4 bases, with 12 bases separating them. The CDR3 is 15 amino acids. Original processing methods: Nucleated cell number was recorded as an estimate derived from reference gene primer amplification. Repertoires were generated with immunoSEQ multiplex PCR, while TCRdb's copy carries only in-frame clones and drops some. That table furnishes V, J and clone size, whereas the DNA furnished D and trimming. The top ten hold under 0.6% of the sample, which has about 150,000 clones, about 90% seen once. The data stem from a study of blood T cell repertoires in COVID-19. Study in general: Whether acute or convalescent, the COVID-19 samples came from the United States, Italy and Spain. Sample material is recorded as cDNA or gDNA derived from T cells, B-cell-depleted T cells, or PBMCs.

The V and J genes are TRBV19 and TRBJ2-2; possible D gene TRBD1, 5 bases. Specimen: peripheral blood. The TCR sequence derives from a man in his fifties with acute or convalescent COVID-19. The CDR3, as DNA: TGTGCCAGTAGTATTCAGGGCTCGGTCACCGGGGAGCTGTTTTTT. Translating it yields CASSIQGSVTGELFF.